Each of the 21 T cell receptor beta chains below was sequenced from the same sample in a study of cytomegalovirus exposure and HLA in healthy donors. The PCR had 60 Vbeta and 13 Jbeta primers. Data came from immunoSEQ multiplex PCR; TCRdb stores just in-frame clones and leaves some out. Found here are over 95,000 clones, 82% of them singletons; the top ten hold 2.5%. Source material: PBMCs. These receptor sequences come from a woman aged 18-29 years in good health and CMV-seronegative.

The V and J genes are TRBV5-4 and TRBJ1-1; possibly TRBD1 for D (5 bases). CDR1 and CDR2 from the germline V gene are SGHNT and YYREEE (reference sequence). V was trimmed by 3 bases and J by 4 bases, leaving 13 bases between them. CDR3 length: 14 residues. The CDR3 here is CASSSGLRITEAFF. DNA of the CDR3: TGTGCCAGCAGCTCAGGGTTGAGGATCACTGAAGCTTTCTTT. Complete variable domain (other parts from reference TRBV5-4 and TRBJ1-1): ETGVTQSPTHLIKTRGQQVTLRCSSQSGHNTVSWYQQALGQGPQFIFQYYREEENGRGNFPPRFSGLQFPNYSSELNVNALELDDSALYLCASSSGLRITEAFFGQGTRLTVV.

This clone occurred once. The V call is TRBV21-1, the J call TRBJ1-1; TRBD1 is the table's D call and was not checked against the DNA. TRBV21-1 is a pseudogene segment. This CDR3 has 14 residues. The DNA for the CDR3 is TGTGCCAGCAGCAAAAGACGACAGAACACTGAAGCTTTCTTT. Protein product: CASSKRRQNTEAFF.

The chain employs TRBV27 and TRBJ2-7; 11 bases fit TRBD2. This CDR3 has 21 amino acids. Losses at the gene ends were 2 bases for V and 1 base for J; bases not matched to a gene: 19. Per germline, CDR1 MNHEY and CDR2 SMNVEV (reference sequence). CDR3 in amino acids: CASSLRGWGSGRDLGSYEQYF. The CDR3 DNA reads TGTGCCAGCAGTTTAAGAGGGTGGGGTAGCGGGAGGGACTTGGGTTCCTACGAGCAGTACTTC.

The chain carries TRBV11-2 and TRBJ2-2, with a weak D call TRBD2 (5 bases). This CDR3 is 14 amino acids long. V was cut by 2 bases and J by 8 bases, with 12 bases left in between. Per germline, CDR1 SGHAT and CDR2 FQNNGV. The CDR3 here is CASSLLAMTGELFF. The CDR3 DNA sequence: TGTGCCAGCAGCTTATTAGCGATGACGGGGGAGCTGTTTTTT.

The rearrangement uses TRBV6-1 and TRBJ1-1; no definite D call. Germline V gene lookup returns CDR1 MNHNS and CDR2 SASEGT. The germline V and J ends were trimmed by 7 bases and 3 bases, with 6 bases remaining between them. This CDR3 region has 11 residues. CDR3 loop: CASTSHTEAFF. The CDR3 DNA is TGTGCCAGCACCAGTCACACTGAAGCTTTCTTT.

This chain links TRBV15 with TRBJ2-5, with 8 bases aligning to TRBD2. J lost 7 bases, V lost 5 bases, and 12 bases had no gene match. Germline V gene data show CDR1 as LNHNV and CDR2 as YYDKDF (reference sequence). This CDR3 contains 15 residues. In DNA, the CDR3 is TGTGCCACCAGCCCGACGACTAGCGCCAAGGGGACCCAGTACTTC. This encodes CATSPTTSAKGTQYF.

The chain couples TRBV7-6 to TRBJ1-1; the match to TRBD1 covers 8 bases. The germline V gene has CDR1 SGHVS and CDR2 FNYEAQ. The CDR3 loop spans 13 amino acids. J was trimmed by 11 bases and V by 5 bases; bases with no gene match: 10. In DNA form, the CDR3 reads TGTGCCAGCAGCGGAGACAGGGGTGGGCGGGCTTTCTTT. Residues: CASSGDRGGRAFF.

The chain couples TRBV4-2 to TRBJ1-3; no definite D call. In germline, CDR1 is LGHNA, CDR2 YNFKEQ. Trimming pared 2 bases from V and 4 bases from J, leaving 15 bases between. The CDR3 loop spans 16 amino acids. CDR3 DNA sequence: TGTGCCAGCAGCCAAACGGCGTCCGCGGGGGGAAACACCATATATTTT. The encoded protein is CASSQTASAGGNTIYF.

V is TRBV28 and J is TRBJ1-5; D not certain. CDR3 length: 15 residues. Germline V lookup: CDR1 MDHEN, CDR2 SYDVKM. V was shortened by 3 bases and J by 7 bases, with 16 bases between the two germline ends. CDR3 nucleotides: TGTGCCAGCAGTTTGGGAGATTCTAATTTACAGCCCCAGCATTTT. Translation: CASSLGDSNLQPQHF.

Remarks on this clone: Other nucleotide sequences from this sample produce the same CDR3. J is TRBJ1-1 and V is TRBV28; D is perhaps TRBD1 (6 bases). The CDR3 loop spans 11 amino acids. Germline CDR1 is MDHEN and CDR2 is SYDVKM. Between the trimmed V and J ends, which lost 9 bases and 5 bases, there was a span of 10 bases. DNA of the CDR3: TGTGCCAGTACAGGGAATACTGAAGCTTTCTTT. Encoded protein: CASTGNTEAFF.

This chain joins TRBV27 and TRBJ2-3; TRBD2 matches 10 bases. J gave up 6 bases and V 6 bases, and 15 bases lay outside the gene matches. The CDR3 runs 17 residues. Germline V lookup: CDR1 MNHEY, CDR2 SMNVEV (reference sequence). DNA for the CDR3: TGTGCCAGCAGGACTATAAGCGGGAGGGAAGTCGGGGATACGCAGTATTTT. It translates to CASRTISGREVGDTQYF.

This sequence joins TRBV2 and TRBJ2-2; D not certain. This CDR3 is 15 amino acids long. The germline V and J ends were trimmed by 2 bases and 5 bases, with 12 bases remaining between them. Per germline, CDR1 SNHLY and CDR2 FYNNEI. This CDR3 reads CASSERHGMTGELFF. The CDR3 DNA sequence: TGTGCCAGCAGTGAAAGACACGGAATGACCGGGGAGCTGTTTTTT.

The V gene is TRBV5-1, the J gene TRBJ2-3, with 9 bases that match TRBD1. The V gene end was trimmed by 4 bases and the J gene end by 5 bases; junction bases not matched to a gene: 5. CDR1 and CDR2 from the germline V gene are SGHRS and YFSETQ. The CDR3 is 14 residues long. The CDR3 loop reads CASSLGQGEDTQYF. The CDR3 nucleotides are TGCGCCAGCAGCCTGGGACAGGGAGAAGATACGCAGTATTTT.

The genes are TRBV28 and TRBJ2-3, with D maybe TRBD1 (5 bases). The V gene's germline CDR1 is MDHEN and CDR2 SYDVKM. The CDR3 contains 13 residues. The V and J ends lost 5 bases and 7 bases respectively, with 13 bases between them. The CDR3 loop is CASSLRTLHTQYF. The CDR3 region has the DNA TGTGCCAGCAGTCTACGGACACTCCATACGCAGTATTTT. Looking up the rest from reference TRBV28 and TRBJ2-3 gives the full variable domain: DVKVTQSSRYLVKRTGEKVFLECVQDMDHENMFWYRQDPGLGLRLIYFSYDVKMKEKGDIPEGYSVSREKKERFSLILESASTNQTSMYLCASSLRTLHTQYFGPGTRLTVL.

The J gene is TRBJ2-3, the V gene TRBV7-8, with 11 bases that match TRBD1. Germline-derived CDR1 and CDR2 are SGHVS and FQNEAQ. This CDR3 has 16 residues. J lost 4 bases, V lost 5 bases, and 8 bases had no gene match. CDR3 region: CASSTWTGGGADTQYF. The CDR3 DNA reads TGTGCCAGCAGCACCTGGACAGGGGGCGGGGCAGATACGCAGTATTTT.

V is TRBV9 and J is TRBJ1-3; a possible D gene is TRBD1 (6 bases). This CDR3 region has 16 residues. Looked up from germline, CDR1 is SGDLS and CDR2 is YYNGEE. With 4 bases removed from V and 2 bases from J, the gap between germline ends came to 16 bases. The CDR3 loop is CASSLDPGDAGNTIYF. The CDR3 nucleotides read TGTGCCAGCAGCCTCGATCCAGGGGACGCTGGAAACACCATATATTTT.

This chain connects TRBV7-8 to TRBJ2-2; 7 bases are a match to TRBD1. The V gene's germline CDR1 is SGHVS and CDR2 FQNEAQ. This CDR3 spans 16 amino acids. With V trimmed by 5 bases and J by 0 bases, 6 bases remained unmatched. CDR3: CASSLRTGPNTGELFF. For the CDR3, the DNA is TGTGCCAGCAGCCTCAGGACAGGCCCGAACACCGGGGAGCTGTTTTTT.

The V call is TRBV5-6, the J call TRBJ1-5; tentatively, D is TRBD1 (5 bases). V was shortened by 5 bases and J by 3 bases, with 12 bases between the two germline ends. The CDR3 consists of 14 residues. The germline gives CDR1 SGHDT, CDR2 YYEEEE. The CDR3 sequence is CASSRGAPNQPQHF. The CDR3 nucleotides read TGTGCCAGCAGTCGCGGGGCACCCAATCAGCCCCAGCATTTT.

This chain's CDR3 is CASSRDFGNTIYF. The CDR3 DNA is TGTGCCAGCAGCCGGGACTTCGGAAACACCATATATTTT. The gene calls are TRBV6-5 and TRBJ1-3; a possible D gene is TRBD1 (5 bases). Germline V gene sequence: CDR1 MNHEY, CDR2 SVGAGI. Trimming removed 6 bases at V and 4 bases at J, with 10 bases between. This CDR3 contains 13 residues.

The CDR3 region has the DNA TGTGCCAGCAGCTTTGGGACTGGGTCCGGAAACACCATATATTTT. It is translated as CASSFGTGSGNTIYF. This chain links TRBV7-9 with TRBJ1-3, with D maybe TRBD1 (5 bases). This CDR3 region has 15 residues. Trimming stripped 3 bases from V and 4 bases from J, with 13 bases between. Germline V gives CDR1 SEHNR, CDR2 FQNEAQ (reference sequence).

V and J are TRBV18 and TRBJ2-3; 8 bases are shared with TRBD1. J gave up 8 bases and V 8 bases, and 12 bases lay outside the gene matches. Germline V lookup: CDR1 KGHSH, CDR2 LQKENI. The CDR3 spans 14 residues. CDR3 protein: CASGAGDRWGTQYF. Here the CDR3 DNA reads TGTGCCAGCGGCGCCGGGGACAGGTGGGGTACGCAGTATTTT.